This entry lists 26 T cell receptor beta chains sequenced from one sample in a study of T cell changes during pregnancy in multiple sclerosis. The repertoire was sequenced with immunoSEQ multiplex PCR; TCRdb's copy has only in-frame clones and lacks some. The sample shows under 65,000 clones, about 92% of them seen only once. The sequenced sample was CD4+ T cells from peripheral blood mononuclear cells, obtained after pregnancy. The receptors come from a female donor with multiple sclerosis, enrolled in a pregnancy study.

The chain is built from TRBV6-5 and TRBJ1-1; no reliable D call. Trimming pared 6 bases from V and 7 bases from J, leaving 12 bases between. Looked up from germline, CDR1 is MNHEY and CDR2 is SVGAGI. The CDR3 spans 12 residues. In nucleotides, the CDR3 is TGTGCCAGCAGCAACGGGGTACGTGAAGCTTTCTTT. Amino acids: CASSNGVREAFF.

The chain is built from TRBV5-4 and TRBJ1-1; TRBD1 matches at 9 bases. The CDR3 is 16 amino acids. The V and J ends lost 3 bases and 1 base, in that order; junction bases with no gene match: 7. Germline values: CDR1 SGHNT, CDR2 YYREEE (reference sequence). For the CDR3, the DNA is TGTGCCAGCAGCTGGGACAGGGTTTATCGGAACACTGAAGCTTTCTTT. As protein: CASSWDRVYRNTEAFF. Full variable domain (remainder filled in from reference TRBV5-4 and TRBJ1-1): ETGVTQSPTHLIKTRGQQVTLRCSSQSGHNTVSWYQQALGQGPQFIFQYYREEENGRGNFPPRFSGLQFPNYSSELNVNALELDDSALYLCASSWDRVYRNTEAFFGQGTRLTVV.

V is TRBV7-9 and J is TRBJ2-3; 8 bases map to TRBD1. CDR1 and CDR2 (germline): SEHNR, FQNEAQ (reference sequence). The CDR3 contains 15 residues. The trim removed 4 bases at V and 2 bases at J, leaving 5 bases unmatched. The CDR3 bases are TGTGCCAGCAGCTCAGACAGGGGTCACACAGATACGCAGTATTTT. This gives the protein CASSSDRGHTDTQYF.

The chain is built from TRBV5-4 and TRBJ2-5, with unresolved D. Trimming stripped 3 bases from V and 4 bases from J, with 16 bases between. Germline lookup yields CDR1 SGHNT and CDR2 YYREEE (reference sequence). The length of the CDR3 is 15 residues. The CDR3: CASSSSSRILETQYF. CDR3 DNA: TGTGCCAGCAGCTCTTCTTCCAGGATACTAGAGACCCAGTACTTC.

This sequence joins TRBV30 and TRBJ2-3, with 12 bases that match TRBD1. V trimming: 0 bases; J trimming: 4 bases; junction bases outside the gene matches: 5. Germline V lookup: CDR1 GTSNPN, CDR2 SVGIG (reference sequence). The CDR3 extends over 16 amino acids. The CDR3 loop reads CAWSVGTGGRADTQYF. DNA of the CDR3: TGTGCCTGGAGTGTAGGGACAGGGGGCCGGGCAGATACGCAGTATTTT.

The DNA for the CDR3 is TGTGCCAGCAGTACCGGGACAGTAAACACCGGGGAGCTGTTTTTT. Its translation: CASSTGTVNTGELFF. The gene calls are TRBV6-1 and TRBJ2-2; 7 nucleotides match TRBD1. Germline CDR1 MNHNS, CDR2 SASEGT. V trimming: 5 bases; J trimming: 2 bases; junction bases outside the gene matches: 5. The CDR3 has 15 residues.

V is TRBV6-1 and J is TRBJ2-7; D remains ambiguous. CDR1 MNHNS and CDR2 SASEGT come from the germline V gene. Trimming stripped 8 bases from V and 5 bases from J, with 19 bases between. The CDR3 runs 14 residues. The CDR3 coding sequence is TGTGCCAGCCGCCGACAATCAGGTTTCAACGAGCAGTACTTC. It specifies CASRRQSGFNEQYF.

The chain recombines TRBV13 with TRBJ2-3; D gene unclear. Trimming stripped 1 base from V and 0 bases from J, with 2 bases between. The CDR3 totals 13 residues. The germline CDR1 and CDR2 sequences are PRHDT and FYEKMQ (reference sequence). The CDR3 coding sequence is TGTGCCAGCAGCTTAGCTAGCACAGATACGCAGTATTTT. Protein sequence: CASSLASTDTQYF. The full variable domain, its missing parts supplied by reference TRBV13 and TRBJ2-3, is AAGVIQSPRHLIKEKRETATLKCYPIPRHDTVYWYQQGPGQDPQFLISFYEKMQSDKGSIPDRFSAQQFSDYHSELNMSSLELGDSALYFCASSLASTDTQYFGPGTRLTVL.

The chain has TRBV6-5 and TRBJ2-2, with D unresolved. The CDR3 has 15 amino acids. Trimming removed 7 bases at V and 0 bases at J, with 12 bases between. The germline V gene has CDR1 MNHEY and CDR2 SVGAGI. The CDR3 region is CASTVQNSNTGELFF. CDR3 nucleotides: TGTGCCAGCACCGTACAAAATTCGAACACCGGGGAGCTGTTTTTT.

The V call is TRBV12-5, the J call TRBJ1-1; D remains unclear. The V gene lost 7 bases and the J gene lost 7 bases, with 13 bases spanning the gap. This CDR3 spans 12 amino acids. Germline V CDR1 and CDR2: LGHNT, FRNRAP. The CDR3 region is CASVLELGEAFF. The CDR3 nucleotides read TGTGCTAGTGTCTTGGAGTTGGGTGAAGCTTTCTTT.

The chain employs TRBV7-2 and TRBJ2-2; 8 nucleotides line up with TRBD1. The germline gives CDR1 SGHTA, CDR2 FQGNSA. This CDR3 has 15 residues. Unmatched junction bases numbered 9, after V lost 5 bases and J lost 7 bases. The CDR3 bases are TGTGCCAGCAGCATAAGACAGGGGCAGGGCGGGGAGCTGTTTTTT. Translation: CASSIRQGQGGELFF.

The CDR3 protein is CASSFGDRVYEQYF. CDR3 nucleotide sequence: TGTGCCAGCAGCTTTGGGGACAGGGTCTACGAGCAGTACTTC. The chain combines TRBV5-4 with TRBJ2-7, with TRBD1 matching over 9 bases. V shed 2 bases, J shed 3 bases, and the junction held 3 bases outside the gene matches. Germline CDR1 reads SGHNT; CDR2 reads YYREEE (reference sequence). The CDR3 is 14 amino acids. The full variable domain, its missing parts supplied by reference TRBV5-4 and TRBJ2-7, is ETGVTQSPTHLIKTRGQQVTLRCSSQSGHNTVSWYQQALGQGPQFIFQYYREEENGRGNFPPRFSGLQFPNYSSELNVNALELDDSALYLCASSFGDRVYEQYFGPGTRLTVT.

This chain joins TRBV2 and TRBJ1-6, with D uncertain. Germline V gene sequence: CDR1 SNHLY, CDR2 FYNNEI. CDR3 length equals 16 residues. Deletions cut 11 bases from V and 6 bases from J, with 23 bases between. In DNA form, the CDR3 reads TGTGCCTCCCGCGCGGGCAGCAGAGGGCTTAATTCACCCCTCCACTTT. Translated, it gives CASRAGSRGLNSPLHF. Drawing the rest from reference TRBV2 and TRBJ1-6, the complete variable domain is EPEVTQTPSHQVTQMGQEVILRCVPISNHLYFYWYRQILGQKVEFLVSFYNNEISEKSEIFDDQFSVERPDGSNFTLKIRSTKLEDSAMYFCASRAGSRGLNSPLHFGNGTRLTVT.

The chain has TRBV6-1 and TRBJ2-7; weak D call: TRBD2 (5 bases). Per the germline V gene, CDR1 is MNHNS and CDR2 is SASEGT. This CDR3 has 15 residues. Trimming shortened V by 6 bases and J by 1 base, and 16 bases separated the two germline ends. CDR3 residues: CASREDSGMSYEQYF. DNA for the CDR3: TGTGCCAGCAGGGAGGACTCAGGAATGTCCTACGAGCAGTACTTC.

This clone was detected once. The J gene is TRBJ2-3, the V gene TRBV5-1; 8 nucleotides match TRBD2. CDR1 and CDR2 from the germline V gene are SGHRS and YFSETQ. V lost 0 bases, J lost 0 bases, and 3 bases stayed unmatched. CDR3 length equals 16 residues. The CDR3 spells CASSLGTSPSTDTQYF. The DNA for the CDR3 is TGCGCCAGCAGCTTGGGGACTAGCCCAAGCACAGATACGCAGTATTTT.

The V and J genes are TRBV11-1 and TRBJ2-1; 11 bases match TRBD2. Germline V gene data show CDR1 as SGHAT and CDR2 as FQDESV (reference sequence). V was pared by 5 bases and J by 4 bases, with 7 bases of the junction left unmatched. There are 16 residues in the CDR3. The CDR3 loop is CASSTTASGGYNEQFF. Here the CDR3 DNA reads TGTGCCAGCAGCACAACGGCTAGCGGGGGGTACAATGAGCAGTTCTTC.

The chain recombines TRBV30 with TRBJ2-7, with D possibly matching TRBD1 (6 bases). V shed 0 bases and J shed 3 bases, with 24 bases lying between them. CDR3 length: 18 amino acids. Germline assignment: CDR1 GTSNPN and CDR2 SVGIG (reference sequence). CDR3 region: CAWSVPGAPGHFDYEQYF. CDR3 in DNA: TGTGCCTGGAGTGTACCAGGGGCCCCCGGCCACTTTGACTACGAGCAGTACTTC.

The rearrangement joins TRBV6-6 to TRBJ1-2; 7 nucleotides agree with TRBD1. The CDR3 runs 13 residues. The V gene's germline CDR1 is MNHNY and CDR2 SVGAGI (reference sequence). The ends lost 4 bases at V and 3 bases at J; junction bases unmatched: 2. CDR3 sequence reads: CASSSTGDYGYTF. The DNA of the CDR3 is TGTGCCAGCAGTTCCACAGGGGACTATGGCTACACCTTC.

J is TRBJ1-4 and V is TRBV19; D is possibly TRBD1 (5 bases). This CDR3 has 13 amino acids. The germline CDR1 and CDR2 sequences are LNHDA and SQIVND (reference sequence). With 9 bases removed from V and 5 bases from J, the gap between germline ends came to 13 bases. The DNA of the CDR3 is TGTGCCAGAATCCAGGGCCCGAATGAAAAACTGTTTTTT. Its protein is CARIQGPNEKLFF.

The chain employs TRBV19 and TRBJ2-2; tentative D call: TRBD2 (6 bases). CDR1 is LNHDA, CDR2 SQIVND, per germline (reference sequence). V was shortened by 2 bases and J by 4 bases, with 14 bases between the two germline ends. The CDR3 loop spans 16 amino acids. The CDR3 DNA reads TGTGCCAGTAGTATACTCCCAGGAGGGAGCACCGGGGAGCTGTTTTTT. Encoded protein: CASSILPGGSTGELFF.

The chain joins TRBV6-5 to TRBJ1-4, with a tentative D call TRBD1 (6 bases). Germline assignment: CDR1 MNHEY and CDR2 SVGAGI. Trimming pared 0 bases from V and 8 bases from J, leaving 16 bases between. This CDR3 contains 16 residues. The CDR3 loop reads CASSYSGDPRGEKLFF. DNA for the CDR3: TGTGCCAGCAGTTACTCAGGCGATCCGAGGGGGGAAAAACTGTTTTTT.

The chain recombines TRBV4-1 with TRBJ1-3; no firm D call. The germline V gene encodes CDR1 MGHRA and CDR2 YSYEKL. The CDR3 has 14 amino acids. Trimming cost V 4 bases and J 0 bases, with 7 bases left between them. The chain's CDR3 is CASSRGDSGNTIYF. The CDR3, as DNA: TGCGCCAGCAGCCGTGGAGACTCTGGAAACACCATATATTTT.

This chain uses TRBV9 with TRBJ2-3; TRBD2 might be the D (5 bases). V dropped 2 bases and J dropped 0 bases, with 13 bases sitting between them. CDR1 and CDR2 from the germline V gene are SGDLS and YYNGEE. The length of the CDR3 is 16 residues. Here the CDR3 reads CASSVGTSSSTDTQYF. Written as DNA, the CDR3 is TGTGCCAGCAGCGTCGGAACTAGTTCTAGCACAGATACGCAGTATTTT.

The chain carries TRBV6-1 and TRBJ2-1; the match to TRBD2 covers 11 bases. Losses at the gene ends were 6 bases for V and 7 bases for J; bases not matched to a gene: 5. Germline V gene sequence: CDR1 MNHNS, CDR2 SASEGT. The CDR3 is 14 residues long. The CDR3 here is CASRASGGMNEQFF. In DNA form, the CDR3 reads TGTGCCAGCAGAGCTAGCGGGGGGATGAATGAGCAGTTCTTC.

J is TRBJ1-6 and V is TRBV15; 7 nucleotides agree with TRBD1. V was clipped by 0 bases and J by 10 bases; unmatched bases: 6. Per the germline V gene, CDR1 is LNHNV and CDR2 is YYDKDF (reference sequence). This CDR3 spans 15 amino acids. The CDR3 protein is CATSREKGAGSPLHF. The CDR3 DNA reads TGTGCCACCAGCAGAGAAAAGGGGGCTGGATCACCCCTCCACTTT.

This clone is a singleton in its sample. The gene calls are TRBV19 and TRBJ1-1; a weak D match, TRBD1 (5 bases). From germline, CDR1 is LNHDA and CDR2 SQIVND (reference sequence). Trimming cost V 3 bases and J 0 bases, with 11 bases left between them. The CDR3 is 15 amino acids. For the CDR3, the DNA is TGTGCCAGTAGTATCCCCGGACAAATGAACACTGAAGCTTTCTTT. As protein: CASSIPGQMNTEAFF.